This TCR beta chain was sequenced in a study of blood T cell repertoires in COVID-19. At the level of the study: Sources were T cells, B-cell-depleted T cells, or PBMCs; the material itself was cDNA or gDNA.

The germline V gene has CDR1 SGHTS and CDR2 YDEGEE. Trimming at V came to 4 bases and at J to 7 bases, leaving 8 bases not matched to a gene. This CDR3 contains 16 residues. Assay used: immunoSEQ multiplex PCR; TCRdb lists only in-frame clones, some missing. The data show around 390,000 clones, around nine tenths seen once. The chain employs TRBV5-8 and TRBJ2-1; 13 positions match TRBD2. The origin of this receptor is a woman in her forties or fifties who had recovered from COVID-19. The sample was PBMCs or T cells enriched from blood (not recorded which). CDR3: CASSTGTSGTGNEQFF. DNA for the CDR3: TGTGCCAGCAGCACCGGGACTAGCGGGACTGGGAATGAGCAGTTCTTC.